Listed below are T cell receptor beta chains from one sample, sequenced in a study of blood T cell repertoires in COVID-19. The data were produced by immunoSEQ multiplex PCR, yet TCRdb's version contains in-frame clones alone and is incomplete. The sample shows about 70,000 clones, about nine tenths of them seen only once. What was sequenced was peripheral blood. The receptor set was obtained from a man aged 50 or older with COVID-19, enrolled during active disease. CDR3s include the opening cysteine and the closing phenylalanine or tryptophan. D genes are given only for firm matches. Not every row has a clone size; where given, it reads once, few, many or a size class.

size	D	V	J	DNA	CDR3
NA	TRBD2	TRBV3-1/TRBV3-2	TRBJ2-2	TGTGCCAGCAGCCAAGGGGTCAGCGGGGCCGGGGAGCTGTTTTTT	CASSQGVSGAGELFF
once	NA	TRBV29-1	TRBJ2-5	TGCAGCGTTGACCGAGGTCTTCAAGAGACCCAGTACTTC	CSVDRGLQETQYF
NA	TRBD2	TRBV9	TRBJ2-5	TGTGCCAGCAGCGGACCAGCGGGAGGGCCGGGAGAGACCCAGTACTTC	CASSGPAGGPGETQYF
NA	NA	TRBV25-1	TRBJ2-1	TGTGCCAGCAGTTGGCAGGGTGATGAGCAGTTCTTC	CASSWQGDEQFF
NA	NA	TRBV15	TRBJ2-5	TGTGCCACCAGCAGAGAACAGCTATCCCAAGAGACCCAGTACTTC	CATSREQLSQETQYF
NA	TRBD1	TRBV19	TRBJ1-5	TGTGCCAGTAGGGCCCGGGACAGCTATAATCAGCCCCAGCATTTT	CASRARDSYNQPQHF
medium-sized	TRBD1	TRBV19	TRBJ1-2	TGTGCCAGTAGTCCCAGGGGGCAGGGCTATGGCTACACCTTC	CASSPRGQGYGYTF
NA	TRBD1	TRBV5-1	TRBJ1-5	TGCGCCAGCAGCTTCGGGACAGGGAATCAGCCCCAGCATTTT	CASSFGTGNQPQHF
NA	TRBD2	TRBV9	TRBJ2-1	TGTGCCAGCAGTTTACATAGCGGGAGGTTTAATGAGCAGTTCTTC	CASSLHSGRFNEQFF
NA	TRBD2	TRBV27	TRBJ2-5	TGTGCCAGCACTTCCCCGGGACTAGGGGAGACCCAGTACTTC	CASTSPGLGETQYF
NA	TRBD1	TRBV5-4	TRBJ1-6	TGTGCCAGCACCATATCCGGGACAGGGTCCTCACCCCTCCACTTT	CASTISGTGSSPLHF
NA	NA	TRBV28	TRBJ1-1	TGTGCCAGCAGTTTACGGGGTGGGAACACTGAAGCTTTCTTT	CASSLRGGNTEAFF
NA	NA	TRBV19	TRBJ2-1	TGTGCCAGTAGTATCGGCAGGAATGAGCAGTTCTTC	CASSIGRNEQFF
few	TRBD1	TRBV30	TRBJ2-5	TGTGCCTGGGGACCCGGGACAGGGTGGGAGACCCAGTACTTC	CAWGPGTGWETQYF
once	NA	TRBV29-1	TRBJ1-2	TGCAGCGTTGAAGATCCAGGAACAGGTCGGGGCTACACCTTC	CSVEDPGTGRGYTF
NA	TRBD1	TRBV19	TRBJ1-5	TGTGCCAGTAGTATCAGGGGGTCGGAGGCCCAGCATTTT	CASSIRGSEAQHF
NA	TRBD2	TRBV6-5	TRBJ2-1	TGTGCCAGCAGTTACTCCCTCGGCGGGAGGGATGAGCAGTTCTTC	CASSYSLGGRDEQFF
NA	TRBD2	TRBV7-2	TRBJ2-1	TGTGCCAGCAGCCCGAAGACTAGCCTATCCAATGAGCAGTTCTTC	CASSPKTSLSNEQFF
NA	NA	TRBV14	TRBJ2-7	TGTGCCAGCAGCCATGGGGGGAGGTCCTACGAGCAGTACTTC	CASSHGGRSYEQYF
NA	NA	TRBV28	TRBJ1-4	TGTGCCAGCAGTATCAACAGGTCCCAAGGCGGACTGTTTTTT	CASSINRSQGGLFF
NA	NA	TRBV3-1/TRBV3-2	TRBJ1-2	TGTGCCAGCAGCCAAGTTAGCAGGGGCGGTGGCTACACCTTC	CASSQVSRGGGYTF
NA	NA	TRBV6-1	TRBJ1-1	TGTGCCAGCAGTGAATTGAGGAACACTGAAGCTTTCTTT	CASSELRNTEAFF
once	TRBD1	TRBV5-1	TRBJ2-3	TGCGCCAGCAGCTTTACCCAGGGGGATACAGATACGCAGTATTTT	CASSFTQGDTDTQYF
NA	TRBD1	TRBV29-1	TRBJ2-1	TGCAGCGTTGGTACGACAGGGGGTACGAATGAGCAGTTCTTC	CSVGTTGGTNEQFF
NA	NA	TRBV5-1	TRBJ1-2	TGCGCCAGCAGCTTGGATGGGGGGAGCTACACCTTC	CASSLDGGSYTF
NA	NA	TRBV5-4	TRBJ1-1	TGTGCCAGCAGTGTGGACAGAAACACTGAAGCTTTCTTT	CASSVDRNTEAFF
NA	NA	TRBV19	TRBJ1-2	TGTGCCAGTAGTATCACCTGGACAGCCTTCAACTATGGCTACACCTTC	CASSITWTAFNYGYTF
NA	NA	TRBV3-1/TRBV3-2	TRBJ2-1	TGTGCCAGCACCCACGGGTCTCCGACCGATAATGAGCAGTTCTTC	CASTHGSPTDNEQFF
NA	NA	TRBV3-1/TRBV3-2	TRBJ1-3	TGTGCCAGCAGTCGTTCCGGAAACACCATATATTTT	CASSRSGNTIYF
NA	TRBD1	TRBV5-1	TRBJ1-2	TGCGCCAGCAGCTTCTCACAGGGGGACGGTGGCTACACCTTC	CASSFSQGDGGYTF
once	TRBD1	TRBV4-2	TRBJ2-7	TGTGCCAGCAGTCGGACAGGGGAATACGAGCAGTACTTC	CASSRTGEYEQYF
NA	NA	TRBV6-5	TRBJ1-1	TGTGCCCATACTTCAGGGGCAGCGAACACTGAAGCTTTCTTT	CAHTSGAANTEAFF
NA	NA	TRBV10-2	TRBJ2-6	TGCGCCAGCAGTGCACCATGCACTTCTAAAAGTCGGGCCAACGTCCTGACTTTC	CASSAPCTSKSRANVLTF
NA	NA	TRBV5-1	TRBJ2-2	TGCGCCAGCAGCTTTGAGGGTTTCGACACCGGGGAGCTGTTTTTT	CASSFEGFDTGELFF
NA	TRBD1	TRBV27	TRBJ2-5	TGTGCCAGCAGTCCGTTACTACAGGGGCGGCAAGAGACCCAGTACTTC	CASSPLLQGRQETQYF
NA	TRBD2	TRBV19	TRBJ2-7	TGTGCCAGTAGTTTTCGAAGACTTCCGGGACTAGCGTACGAGCAGTACTTC	CASSFRRLPGLAYEQYF
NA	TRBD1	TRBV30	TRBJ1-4	TGTGCCTGGAGCCCCCGGCAGGGGGAGAATGAAAAACTGTTTTTT	CAWSPRQGENEKLFF
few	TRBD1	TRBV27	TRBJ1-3	TGTGCCAGCAGTTTAACCGGGACAGCTGGAAACACCATATATTTT	CASSLTGTAGNTIYF
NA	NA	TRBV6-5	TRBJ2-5	TGTGCCAGCAGTTACTCGAGCGGGCTTGGGGAGACCCAGTACTTC	CASSYSSGLGETQYF
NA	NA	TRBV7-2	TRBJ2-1	TGTGCCAGCAGCTTGAACTTTGTGAGTGAGCAGTTCTTC	CASSLNFVSEQFF
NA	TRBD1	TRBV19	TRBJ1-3	TGTGCCAGTATTAAAAGCCCGGGACAGCTCTCTGGAAACACCATATATTTT	CASIKSPGQLSGNTIYF
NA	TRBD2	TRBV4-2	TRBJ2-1	TGTGCCAGCAGCCAAGAACCTAGCGGGAGGTCATACAATGAGCAGTTCTTC	CASSQEPSGRSYNEQFF
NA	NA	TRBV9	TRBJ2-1	TGTGCCAGCAGCGTAGAACCCAGCTCCTACAATGAGCAGTTCTTC	CASSVEPSSYNEQFF
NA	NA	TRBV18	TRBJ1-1	TGTGCCAGCTCACGGCAGGGGTCGAACACTGAAGCTTTCTTT	CASSRQGSNTEAFF
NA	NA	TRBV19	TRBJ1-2	TGTGCCAGTAGTGGGAGTCTATTTAACTATGGCTACACCTTC	CASSGSLFNYGYTF
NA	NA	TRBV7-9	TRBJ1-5	TGTGCCAGCAGCTCCTCATCTTCCGGTCAGCCCCAGCATTTT	CASSSSSSGQPQHF
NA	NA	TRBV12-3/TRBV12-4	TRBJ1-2	TGTGCCAGCAGTTTAAACGACAGGAGGGGCTACACCTTC	CASSLNDRRGYTF
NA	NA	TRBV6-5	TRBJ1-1	TGTGCCAGCAGCCTTACGGTCAACACTGAAGCTTTCTTT	CASSLTVNTEAFF